This T cell receptor beta chain originates from a study of a mutant IDH1 vaccine in newly diagnosed glioma. Across the whole study: Each patient was administered eight vaccinations, scheduled in weeks 1, 3, 5, 7, 11, 15, 19 and 23. Vaccinations were initiated 4-6 weeks following radiotherapy alone, or were given together with temozolomide cycles. Before enrollment, the patients had been treated with radiotherapy alone, temozolomide alone, or both together. Most of them had received both. Study outcomes and limitations: No link was apparently found between pseudoprogression and changes in top peripheral T cell clonotypes.

Noted time point: week 11, during vaccination. Each dose delivered 300 ug of mutant IDH1 20-mer peptide subcutaneously with imiquimod. By share, this clone ranks as medium-sized. The target antigen is unknown. Here immunoSEQ multiplex PCR was the method, and the copy in TCRdb shows in-frame clones only, minus some. The data contain about 21,000 clones, roughly 91% of them singletons. The material sequenced was PBMCs, taken from a glioma patient whose treatment included an IDH1 peptide vaccine. The TCR comes from a woman in her 40s with glioma.

CDR3 residues: CASSEGGMRGYTF. The CDR3 bases are TGTGCCAGCAGTGAGGGGGGGATGAGGGGCTACACCTTC. The chain is built from TRBV2 and TRBJ1-2; a weak D match, TRBD1 (5 bases). The CDR3 is made up of 13 amino acids. V lost 3 bases and J 8 bases, leaving 13 bases between the germline ends. The germline V gene has CDR1 SNHLY and CDR2 FYNNEI.